A selection of T cell receptor beta chains follows, all from one sample in a study of blood T cell repertoires in COVID-19. The method was immunoSEQ multiplex PCR; TCRdb's version includes in-frame clones alone and lacks a portion of them. The data hold almost 250,000 clones, with about 82% observed a single time. What was sequenced was PBMCs or T cells enriched from blood (not recorded which). The receptors stem from a woman aged 45-65 years with acute COVID-19. Each CDR3 is given with its conserved first and last residue. Fields, in order: clone size, V gene, D gene, J gene, CDR3 protein, CDR3 DNA. D genes are given only for firm matches. Clone size is given for some rows only: seen once, a few or many times, or a class if the clone is expanded.

.	TRBV10-3	.	TRBJ2-7	CATGTSSYEQYF	TGTGCCACCGGGACTTCCTCCTACGAGCAGTACTTC
.	TRBV3-1/TRBV3-2	TRBD2	TRBJ2-1	CASSLGLADYNEQFF	TGTGCCAGCAGCCTGGGACTAGCGGACTACAATGAGCAGTTCTTC
.	TRBV11-2	TRBD1	TRBJ1-2	CASSISGTGNYGYTF	TGTGCCAGCAGCATCTCCGGGACAGGCAACTATGGCTACACCTTC
.	TRBV9	TRBD1	TRBJ2-1	CASSVDGTAYNEQFF	TGTGCCAGCAGCGTAGATGGGACAGCCTACAATGAGCAGTTCTTC
.	TRBV21-1	.	TRBJ2-7	CASSNGPKVEAGETYEQYF	TGTGCCAGCAGCAATGGCCCAAAGGTGGAGGCGGGGGAAACCTACGAGCAGTACTTC
.	TRBV11-3	TRBD2	TRBJ2-2	CASSFTVPLAGGLNTGELFF	TGTGCCAGCAGCTTCACCGTACCACTAGCGGGGGGCTTGAACACCGGGGAGCTGTTTTTT
.	TRBV5-1	.	TRBJ1-1	CASSLVLNTEAFF	TGCGCCAGCAGCTTGGTATTGAACACTGAAGCTTTCTTT
few	TRBV5-4	.	TRBJ1-2	CASSLAGGNYGYTF	TGTGCCAGCAGCCTGGCCGGGGGTAACTATGGCTACACCTTC
once	TRBV9	TRBD1	TRBJ1-1	CASSVGGQITEAFF	TGTGCCAGCAGCGTAGGGGGACAGATCACTGAAGCTTTCTTT
.	TRBV13	TRBD1	TRBJ1-1	CASSLPAVRETGGTEAFF	TGTGCCAGCAGCTTACCGGCTGTCCGCGAGACAGGGGGCACTGAAGCTTTCTTT
.	TRBV6-1	.	TRBJ1-2	CASSDSWREGYTF	TGTGCCAGCAGTGACAGTTGGCGGGAAGGCTACACCTTC
.	TRBV10-3	TRBD1	TRBJ2-1	CAIRRGGQGANEQFF	TGTGCCATCAGGAGAGGGGGGCAGGGGGCAAATGAGCAGTTCTTC
.	TRBV12-3/TRBV12-4	.	TRBJ2-2	CASSPSGELFF	TGTGCCAGCAGCCCCTCCGGGGAGCTGTTTTTT
.	TRBV6-5	.	TRBJ1-1	CASSLYTRMAFF	TGTGCCAGCAGTTTATATACAAGAATGGCTTTCTTT
.	TRBV10-1	.	TRBJ1-1	CASSAGRGSGTEAFF	TGCGCCAGCAGTGCGGGCAGGGGATCGGGCACTGAAGCTTTCTTT
.	TRBV4-2	.	TRBJ2-2	CASSPRDTRYTGELFF	TGTGCCAGCAGCCCCAGGGACACACGATACACCGGGGAGCTGTTTTTT
.	TRBV5-1	.	TRBJ2-7	CASRPGGAGNNEQYF	TGCGCCAGCAGACCCGGCGGCGCAGGGAACAACGAGCAGTACTTC
.	TRBV7-9	TRBD1	TRBJ1-2	CASSLAGGGYTF	TGTGCCAGCAGTTTGGCAGGGGGTGGCTACACCTTC
.	TRBV2	.	TRBJ2-7	CARGGYSSEQYF	TGTGCCAGAGGCGGGTACTCATCCGAGCAGTACTTC
few	TRBV6-5	TRBD1	TRBJ2-1	CASRRQGSSYNEQFF	TGTGCCAGCAGACGACAGGGTAGCTCCTACAATGAGCAGTTCTTC
.	TRBV7-6	.	TRBJ2-1	CASSTRTAYNEQFF	TGTGCCAGCAGCACTAGGACAGCCTACAATGAGCAGTTCTTC
.	TRBV5-1	TRBD1	TRBJ1-1	CASSTDREAEAFF	TGCGCCAGCAGCACCGACAGGGAGGCTGAAGCTTTCTTT
.	TRBV5-1	TRBD1	TRBJ2-7	CASSNWDRSTPEQYF	TGCGCCAGCAGCAATTGGGACAGGTCCACTCCCGAGCAGTACTTC